The rows below give T cell receptor beta chains drawn from one sample of a study of T cell repertoires in cytomegalovirus infection. These TCRs are of unknown antigen specificity. In TCRdb, the reads were re-called with MiXCR into one record per CDR3 protein. The table has roughly 860,000 distinct CDR3 sequences, about 31% seen once. The source was cultured CD8+ T cells from PBMCs, collected from culture after CMV antigen stimulation. These receptors were obtained from a human donor in good health (CMV status not recorded). Some clones in this sample may be carry-over from other donors' samples. CDR3s include the opening cysteine and the closing phenylalanine or tryptophan. The D gene is left open where the match is weak. For some rows the clone size is stated as once, few or many, or as a class when expanded; others skip it.

v_gene	d_gene	j_gene	abundance	CDR3nt	CDR3aa
TRBV7-9	TRBD2	TRBJ2-1	few	TGTGCCAGCAGCTTAGTGGGACTAGCGGCCTACAATGAGCAGTTCTTC	CASSLVGLAAYNEQFF
TRBV12-3/TRBV12-4	NA	TRBJ1-2	few	TGTGCCAGCAGTTTAAGGCAGGGAGGGGGGAACTATGGCTACACCTTC	CASSLRQGGGNYGYTF
TRBV12-3/TRBV12-4	NA	TRBJ2-3	few	TGTGCCAGCAGATCCCGGACTATGCCCACCTATACGCAGTATTTT	CASRSRTMPTYTQYF
TRBV12-3/TRBV12-4	TRBD2	TRBJ2-1	few	TGTGCCAGCAGTAAGACTAGCGGGGGGGCCCGCAATGAGCAGTTCTTC	CASSKTSGGARNEQFF
TRBV10-3	NA	TRBJ2-3	NA	TGTGCCATCAGCTACCGGGGAGGCACAGATACGCAGTATTTT	CAISYRGGTDTQYF
TRBV4-2	TRBD2	TRBJ2-5	NA	TGTGCCAGCAGCCAAACTAGCGGGGGTGAGACCCAGTACTTC	CASSQTSGGETQYF
TRBV7-9	TRBD1	TRBJ2-1	NA	TGTGCCAGCAGCTTCCCGGGACAGGACTCCTACAATGGGCAGTTCTTC	CASSFPGQDSYNGQFF
TRBV7-9	TRBD2	TRBJ2-5	few	TGTGCCAGCAGCCCTAAGCGGGGGGGCAGGGAAGAGACCCAGTACTTC	CASSPKRGGREETQYF
TRBV9	TRBD1	TRBJ2-1	few	TGTGCCAGCGGGGAACAGGGGTACAATGAGCAGTTCTTC	CASGEQGYNEQFF
TRBV7-9	TRBD1	TRBJ2-2	NA	TGTGCCCAAAAGGAACAGGGGGCCAGCGGGGAGCTGTTTTTT	CAQKEQGASGELFF
TRBV7-2	NA	TRBJ2-3	many	TGTGCCAGCAGCTTACACGACCTAAGCACAGATACGCAGTATTTT	CASSLHDLSTDTQYF
TRBV7-9	NA	TRBJ1-1	NA	TGTGCCAGCAGCTTACGGGGTGAGATAACTGAAGCTTTCTTT	CASSLRGEITEAFF
TRBV7-2	NA	TRBJ2-5	many	TGTGCCAGCTCCCCGGGACTGGGGTACCAAGAGACCCAGTACTTC	CASSPGLGYQETQYF
TRBV14	TRBD1	TRBJ1-1	NA	TGTGCCAGCAGCCAAGTTAACCCGGACAGGGAGAACACTGAAGCTTTCTTT	CASSQVNPDRENTEAFF
TRBV2	NA	TRBJ2-1	NA	TGTGCCAGCAGTGAAGGGCCAGGAGACGATGAGCAGTTCTTC	CASSEGPGDDEQFF
TRBV18	NA	TRBJ1-4	NA	TGTGCCAGCTCACCATATCGGTGGGAAAAACTGTTTTTT	CASSPYRWEKLFF
TRBV6-1	TRBD2	TRBJ2-3	many	TGTGCCATAGGACTAGCGGGCACAGATACGCAGTATTTT	CAIGLAGTDTQYF
TRBV6-5	NA	TRBJ1-1	NA	TGTGCCAGCAGTCAGACCGTGGACACTGAAGCTTTCTTT	CASSQTVDTEAFF
TRBV19	TRBD1	TRBJ1-1	NA	TGTGCCAGTGATTCTTTGAACAGGGGAATGGCCCTTGGGACTGAAGCTTTCTTT	CASDSLNRGMALGTEAFF
TRBV14	TRBD1	TRBJ1-2	NA	TGTGCCAGCAGCCCCATAGGACAGGGGCGGGACTATGGCTACACCTTC	CASSPIGQGRDYGYTF
TRBV7-9	NA	TRBJ1-1	few	TGTGCCAGCTCTCTTGATCCCGGAAGGGGCACTGAAGCTTTCTTT	CASSLDPGRGTEAFF
TRBV15	NA	TRBJ1-2	NA	TGTGCCACCAGCAGAGATCATGTTGACACCTATGGCTACACCTTC	CATSRDHVDTYGYTF